This TCR beta chain was observed in a study of neurological immune-mediated disorders (dated by TCRdb to between 2018 and 2021). Study-wide context: Peripheral blood TCR-beta repertoires from patients with HTLV-I-associated myelopathy (HAM/TSP), patients with multiple sclerosis, and healthy controls were compared in the study using UMI-based sequencing. The 95 to 110 TCR-beta libraries covered PBMC samples along with longitudinal samples, technical triplicates, and paired sorted CD4+ and CD8+ T-cell subsets. Of the 60 to 70 subjects in the cohort, some 15 were HAM/TSP patients, roughly 35 were multiple sclerosis patients, and about 20 were healthy controls. General findings and caveats noted by the study authors: TCR clonal expansion was highest in HAM/TSP patients and lowest in MS patients, with MS patients falling below even healthy controls. No identical CDR3 amino acid sequences were shared among expanded clones across subjects, suggesting private TCR-beta repertoires in all groups.

cDNA was synthesized by template-switch 5'RACE using a primer with a 10-nucleotide random unique molecular identifier that tagged each TCR transcript. Every sequencing run covered 15-18 subjects and yielded more than 200 million TCR-beta sequences. Total RNA was extracted with the RNeasy kit. Using the KAPA Real-time Library Amplification kit, TCR-beta VDJ regions were amplified with primers for the TCR constant region and the 5'RACE anchor. A first PCR added sample indexes and Illumina adaptors, after which a second PCR increased the library yield. After Ampure bead purification, the roughly 650 bp TCR product was size-selected on a 2% E-gel SizeSelection system. Before pooling, library quality was checked on a Bioanalyzer, concentration was measured with Qubit, and libraries were quantified with the Kapa Library Quantification kit. An Illumina HiSeq 2500 sequenced the libraries paired-end 2 x 150 bp. To increase sequence diversity, about 25-31% phiX was spiked into each library pool. Concerning the study's data processing: The quality-filtered reads were processed with the UMI-based MiGEC pipeline, whose error correction step removed more than 80% of the raw TCR sequences. VDJ genes were aligned to IMGT germline references, and each clonotype was defined by a unique CDR3 amino acid sequence together with V-J genes. VDJtools evaluated clonal expansion, Shannon diversity and CDR3 relatedness (CalcPairwiseDistances, ClusterSamples); CLCbio workbench built phylogenetic trees. Expanded clones were defined as having at least 8 unique UMIs, based on coefficient-of-variation modelling across technical triplicates. TCRdb reprocessing: public reads trimmed at Q25 with fastp, clones called with MiXCR, in-frame beta chains kept. Under each unique CDR3 protein, matching rows form one entry showing the most common genes and DNA. The V and J calls follow TCRdb's processing rather than the paper's. The sample table holds roughly 48,000 distinct CDR3 sequences, of which roughly 25% were seen once. The ten top clones hold more than 20% of the sample.

The CDR3 runs 16 amino acids, cysteine and phenylalanine included. This entry keeps only the CDR3 DNA: 48 bases, framed from base 1. V was cut back by 5 bases and J by 6 bases, leaving a gap of 21 bases between them. The germline V gene (reference sequence) yields MNHEY for CDR1 and SMNVEV for CDR2. The healthy controls were volunteers from blood banks in Maryland, USA. Libraries from unsorted PBMCs were made from 2 million PBMCs kept in RNAlater at -80 degrees C until RNA extraction. Peripheral blood was subjected to Ficoll-Hypaque density gradient centrifugation to isolate PBMCs, which were then cryopreserved in liquid nitrogen. In this sample, this clonotype turned up a few times. This receptor's antigen is unknown. No per-base quality is available; no much larger clone lies one base away.

Material for sequencing was PBMCs. The clonotype originates from a woman in her seventies in good health. This receptor chain uses TRBV27 and TRBJ2-3; the D gene identity is not certain. The encoded CDR3 is CASSPISDSFGDTQYF. DNA sequence: TGTGCCAGCAGTCCCATATCCGATTCATTTGGGGATACGCAGTATTTT.